This T cell receptor (beta chain) appears in the sequencing data of a study of T cells in Graves' hyperthyroidism and ophthalmopathy. The overall study: Blood from the periphery was taken at initial diagnosis, before any treatment.

There were TCR beta CDR3 regions amplified from RNA transcripts. The HTBI set primed first-round TCR CDR3 RT-PCR. MiXCR, run by TCRdb on the multiplex PCR reads, gives a single entry per CDR3 protein. The sample has over 700,000 distinct CDR3 sequences, around 40% seen once. V dropped 5 bases and J dropped 7 bases, with 18 bases sitting between them. The CDR3 covers 14 residues. Germline V CDR1 and CDR2: SNHLY, FYNNEI. This clonotype was seen only a few times. Its matching antigen is unknown. Fresh 10 ml peripheral blood yielded PBMCs. Study outcomes and limitations: Median prediction lead before ophthalmopathy onset was 5 to 7.5 months with the model. Ophthalmopathy was separated from stable hyperthyroidism by a 13 V-J model.

This TCR came from a woman aged 35 to 49 with Graves' hyperthyroidism. The chain recombines TRBV2 with TRBJ2-7, with D possibly being TRBD1 or TRBD2 (5 bases each). Sequencing was done on a sample of blood. CDR3 bases: TGTGCCAGCAGTCCCGGGACCCTGACGCGGGAGCAGTACTTC. It is translated as CASSPGTLTREQYF.